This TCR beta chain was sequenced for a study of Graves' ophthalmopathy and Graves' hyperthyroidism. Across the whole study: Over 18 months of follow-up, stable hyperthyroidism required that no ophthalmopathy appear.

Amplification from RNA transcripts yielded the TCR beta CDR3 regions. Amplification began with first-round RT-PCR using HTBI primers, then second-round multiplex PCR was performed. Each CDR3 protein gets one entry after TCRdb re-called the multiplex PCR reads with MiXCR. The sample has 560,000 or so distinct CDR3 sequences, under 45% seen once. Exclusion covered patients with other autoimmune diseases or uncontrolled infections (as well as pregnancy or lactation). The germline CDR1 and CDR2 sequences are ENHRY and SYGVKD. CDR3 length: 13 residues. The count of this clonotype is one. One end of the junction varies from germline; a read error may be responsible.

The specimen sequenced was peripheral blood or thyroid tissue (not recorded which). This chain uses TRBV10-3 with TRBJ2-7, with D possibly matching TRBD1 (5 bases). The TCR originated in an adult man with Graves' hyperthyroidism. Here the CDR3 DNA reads TGTGCCGTCAGGGCCGGGCAGGTTTTGGAGCAGTACTTC. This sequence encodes CAVRAGQVLEQYF.